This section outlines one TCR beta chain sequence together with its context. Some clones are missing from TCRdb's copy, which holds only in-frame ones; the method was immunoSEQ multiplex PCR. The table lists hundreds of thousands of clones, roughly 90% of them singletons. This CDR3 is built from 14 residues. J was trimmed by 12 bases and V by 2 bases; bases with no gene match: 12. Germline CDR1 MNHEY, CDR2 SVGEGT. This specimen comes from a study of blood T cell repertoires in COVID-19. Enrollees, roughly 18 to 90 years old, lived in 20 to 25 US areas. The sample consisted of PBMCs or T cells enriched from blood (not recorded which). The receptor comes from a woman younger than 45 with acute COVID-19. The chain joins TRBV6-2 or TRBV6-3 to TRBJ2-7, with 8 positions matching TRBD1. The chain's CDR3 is CASSYEGQGRVRYF. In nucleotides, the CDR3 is TGTGCCAGCAGTTACGAAGGACAGGGAAGAGTTAGGTACTTC.